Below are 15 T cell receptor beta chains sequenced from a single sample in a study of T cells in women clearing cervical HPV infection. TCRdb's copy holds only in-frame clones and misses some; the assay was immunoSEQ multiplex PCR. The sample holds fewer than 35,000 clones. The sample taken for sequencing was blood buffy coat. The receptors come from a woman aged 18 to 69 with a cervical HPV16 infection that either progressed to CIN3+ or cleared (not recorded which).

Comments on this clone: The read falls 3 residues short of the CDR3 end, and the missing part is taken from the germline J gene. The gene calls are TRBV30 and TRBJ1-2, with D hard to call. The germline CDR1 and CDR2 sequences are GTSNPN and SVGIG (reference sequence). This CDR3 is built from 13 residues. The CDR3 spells CAWEPSGYNDYTF. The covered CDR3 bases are TGTGCCTGGGAACCTAGCGGATACAATGAC. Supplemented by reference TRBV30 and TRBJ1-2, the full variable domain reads SQTIHQWPATLVQPVGSPLSLECTVEGTSNPNLYWYRQAAGRGLQLLFYSVGIGQISSEVPQNLSASRPQDRQFILSSKKLLLSDSGFYLCAWEPSGYNDYTFGSGTRLTVV.

CDR3 DNA, as far as it was read: TGTGCCATCAGCCCCCCCCGGGACACAAGCACAGATACG. As protein: CAISPPRDTSTDT. The complete CDR3 protein is CAISPPRDTSTDTQYF. V usage is TRBV10-3 and J usage is TRBJ2-3; TRBD1 is a possible D gene (6 bases). The read finishes 3 residues shy of the CDR3 end, and the germline J gene is used to complete it. The germline V gene encodes CDR1 ENHRY and CDR2 SYGVKD. V shed 6 bases and J shed 0 bases, with 16 bases lying between them. The CDR3 totals 16 residues.

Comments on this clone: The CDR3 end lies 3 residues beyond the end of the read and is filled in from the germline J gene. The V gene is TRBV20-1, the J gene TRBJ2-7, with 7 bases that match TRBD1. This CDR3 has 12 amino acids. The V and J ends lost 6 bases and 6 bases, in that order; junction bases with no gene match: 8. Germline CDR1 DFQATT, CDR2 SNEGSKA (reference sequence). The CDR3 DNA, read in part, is TGCAGTGCGCCAGACAGGGCTAGCGAG. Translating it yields CSAPDRASE. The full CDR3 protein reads CSAPDRASEQYF.

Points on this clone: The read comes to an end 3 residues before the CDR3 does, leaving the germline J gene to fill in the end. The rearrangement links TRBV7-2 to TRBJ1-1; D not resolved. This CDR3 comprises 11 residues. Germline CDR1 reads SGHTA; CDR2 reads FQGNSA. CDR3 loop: CASIFGREAFF. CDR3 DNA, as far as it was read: TGTGCCAGCATTTTCGGGCGGGAG.

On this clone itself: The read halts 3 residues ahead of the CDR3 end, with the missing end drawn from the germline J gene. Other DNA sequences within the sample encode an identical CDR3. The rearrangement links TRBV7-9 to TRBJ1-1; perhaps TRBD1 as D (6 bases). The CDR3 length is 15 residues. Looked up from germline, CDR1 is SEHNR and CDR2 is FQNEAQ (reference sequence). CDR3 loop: CASSSTAGGPEEAFF. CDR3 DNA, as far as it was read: TGTGCCAGCAGCTCCACGGCGGGGGGGCCAGAGGAA.

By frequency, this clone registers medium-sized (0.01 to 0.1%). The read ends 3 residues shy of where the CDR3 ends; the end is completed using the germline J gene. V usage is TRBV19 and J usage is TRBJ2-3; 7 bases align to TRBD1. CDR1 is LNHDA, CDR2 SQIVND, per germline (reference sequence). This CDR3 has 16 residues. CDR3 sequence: CASSISVTGDWETQYF. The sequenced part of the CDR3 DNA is TGTGCCAGTAGTATTAGTGTCACAGGGGATTGGGAGACG.

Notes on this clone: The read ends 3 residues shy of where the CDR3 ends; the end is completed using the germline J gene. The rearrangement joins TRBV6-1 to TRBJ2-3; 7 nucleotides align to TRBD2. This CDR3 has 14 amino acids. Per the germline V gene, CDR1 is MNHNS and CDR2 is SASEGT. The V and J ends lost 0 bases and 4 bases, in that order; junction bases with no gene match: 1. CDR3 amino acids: CASSEAGGADTQYF. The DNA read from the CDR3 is TGTGCCAGCAGTGAAGCGGGGGGGGCAGATACG.

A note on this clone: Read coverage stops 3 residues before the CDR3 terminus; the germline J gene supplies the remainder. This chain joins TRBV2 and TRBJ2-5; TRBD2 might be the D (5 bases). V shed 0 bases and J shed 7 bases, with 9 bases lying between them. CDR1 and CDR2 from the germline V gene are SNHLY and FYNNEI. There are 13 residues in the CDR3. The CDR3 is CASSEARATTQYF. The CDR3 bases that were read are TGTGCCAGCAGTGAAGCGCGGGCGACGACC. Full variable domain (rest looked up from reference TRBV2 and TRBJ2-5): EPEVTQTPSHQVTQMGQEVILRCVPISNHLYFYWYRQILGQKVEFLVSFYNNEISEKSEIFDDQFSVERPDGSNFTLKIRSTKLEDSAMYFCASSEARATTQYFGPGTRLLVL.

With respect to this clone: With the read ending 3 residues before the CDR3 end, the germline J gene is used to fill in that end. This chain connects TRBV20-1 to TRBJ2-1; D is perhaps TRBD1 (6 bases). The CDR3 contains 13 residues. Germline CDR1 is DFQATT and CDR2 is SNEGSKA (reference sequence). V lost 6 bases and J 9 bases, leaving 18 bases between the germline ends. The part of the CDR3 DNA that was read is TGCAGTGCCCCCTCCTCCCAGGGGAGTGAG. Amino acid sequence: CSAPSSQGSE. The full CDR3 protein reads CSAPSSQGSEQFF.

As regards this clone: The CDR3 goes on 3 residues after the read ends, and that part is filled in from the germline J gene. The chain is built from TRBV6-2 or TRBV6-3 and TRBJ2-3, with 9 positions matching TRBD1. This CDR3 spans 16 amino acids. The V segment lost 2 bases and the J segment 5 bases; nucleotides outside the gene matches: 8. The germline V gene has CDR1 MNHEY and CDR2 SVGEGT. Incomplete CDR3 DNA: TGTGCCAGCAGTTACGATCTGGGACAGGGTTTAGATACG. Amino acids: CASSYDLGQGLDT. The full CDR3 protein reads CASSYDLGQGLDTQYF.

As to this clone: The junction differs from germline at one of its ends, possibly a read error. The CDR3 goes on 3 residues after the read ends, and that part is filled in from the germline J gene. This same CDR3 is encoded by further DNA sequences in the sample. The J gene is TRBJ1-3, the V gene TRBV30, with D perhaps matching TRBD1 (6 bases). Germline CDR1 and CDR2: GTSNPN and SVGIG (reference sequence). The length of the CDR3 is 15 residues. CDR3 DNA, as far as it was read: TGTGCCTGGAGTGGGGCAGGGGAAAGTAGAAACACG. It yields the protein CAWSGAGESRNT. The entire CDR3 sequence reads CAWSGAGESRNTIYF.

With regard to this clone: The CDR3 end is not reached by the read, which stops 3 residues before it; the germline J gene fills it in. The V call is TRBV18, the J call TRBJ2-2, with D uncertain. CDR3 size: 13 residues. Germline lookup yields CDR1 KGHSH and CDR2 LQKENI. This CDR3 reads CASSPKGNEKLFF. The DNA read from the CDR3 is TGTGCCAGCTCACCCAAGGGTAATGAAAAG. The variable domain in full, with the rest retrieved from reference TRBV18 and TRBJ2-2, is NAGVMQNPRHLVRRRGQEARLRCSPMKGHSHVYWYRQLPEEGLKFMVYLQKENIIDESGMPKERFSAEFPKEGPSILRIQQVVRGDSAAYFCASSPKGNEKLFFGEGSRLTVL.

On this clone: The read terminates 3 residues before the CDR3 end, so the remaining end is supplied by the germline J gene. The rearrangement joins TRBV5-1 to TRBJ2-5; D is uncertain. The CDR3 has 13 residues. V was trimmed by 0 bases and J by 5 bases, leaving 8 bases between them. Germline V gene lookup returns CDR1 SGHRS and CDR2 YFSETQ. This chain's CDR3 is CASSLAGSETQYF. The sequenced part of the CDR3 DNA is TGCGCCAGCAGCTTGGCCGGGTCTGAGACC. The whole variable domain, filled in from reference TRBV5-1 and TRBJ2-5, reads KAGVTQTPRYLIKTRGQQVTLSCSPISGHRSVSWYQQTPGQGLQFLFEYFSETQRNKGNFPGRFSGRQFSNSRSEMNVSTLELGDSALYLCASSLAGSETQYFGPGTRLLVL.

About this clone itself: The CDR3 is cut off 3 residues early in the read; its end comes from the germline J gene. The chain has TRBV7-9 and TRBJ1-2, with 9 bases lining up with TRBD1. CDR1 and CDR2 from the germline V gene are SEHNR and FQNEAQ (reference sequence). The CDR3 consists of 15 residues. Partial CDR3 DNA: TGTGCCAGCAGTTCCGGGACAGGGAACTACAATGAC. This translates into CASSSGTGNYND. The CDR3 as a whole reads CASSSGTGNYNDYTF.

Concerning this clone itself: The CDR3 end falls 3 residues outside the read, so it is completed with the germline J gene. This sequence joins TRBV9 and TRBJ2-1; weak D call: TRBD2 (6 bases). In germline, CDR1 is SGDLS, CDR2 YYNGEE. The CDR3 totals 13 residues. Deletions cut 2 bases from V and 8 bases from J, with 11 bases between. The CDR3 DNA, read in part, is TGTGCCAGCAGCGTGACGGACTATCATGAG. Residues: CASSVTDYHE. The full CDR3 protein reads CASSVTDYHEQFF.